These T cell receptor beta chains were read from a single sample in a study of metastatic and nonmetastatic thyroid tumors. From the PCR reads, TCRdb re-called clones with MiXCR. Here the sample spans 30,000 to 45,000 clones, roughly a third being singletons. Input material: tumor tissue. The receptors shown here come from a female donor with papillary thyroid cancer or a benign thyroid nodule (not recorded which). Some clones in this sample may be carry-over from other donors' samples. Each CDR3 is given with its conserved first and last residue. D genes are given only for firm matches. Clone size is stated in some rows and not others, as once, few, many or a class when expanded.

d_call j_call clone_size v_call cdr3_nt cdr3_aa
. TRBJ2-1 few TRBV27 TGTGCCAGCAGCTTTAGCGAGGGGGCCTACAATGAGCAGTTCTTC CASSFSEGAYNEQFF
. TRBJ1-1 . TRBV6-1 TGTGCCAGCAGTTACAGGGCTTACACTGAAGCTTTCTTT CASSYRAYTEAFF
TRBD2 TRBJ2-3 . TRBV7-2 TGTGCCGGACGGGAGGGGCTCAGCACAGATACGCAGTATTTT CAGREGLSTDTQYF
. TRBJ2-1 . TRBV11-2 TGTGCCAGCAGCTGGGGTGTGGGAGCCGGTGACAATGAGCAGTTCTTC CASSWGVGAGDNEQFF
. TRBJ1-1 . TRBV12-3/TRBV12-4 TGTGCCAGCAGTTTAGAGATGAACACTGAAGCTTTCTTT CASSLEMNTEAFF
. TRBJ1-1 . TRBV24-1 TGTGCCACCAGTGACCCGGGTTGGACTGAAGCTTTCTTT CATSDPGWTEAFF
TRBD2 TRBJ2-1 few TRBV15 TGTGCCACCAGCCTGCCTAGCGGGAATGAGCAGTTCTTC CATSLPSGNEQFF
. TRBJ2-7 many TRBV20-1 TGCAGTGCCAGGCCGCATGCCGCAGGACAGACCTACGAGCAGTACTTC CSARPHAAGQTYEQYF
. TRBJ2-2 . TRBV28 TGTGCCAGCAAGGCCGAGAACACCGGGGAGCTGTTTTTT CASKAENTGELFF
TRBD1 TRBJ2-2 few TRBV6-1 TGTGCCAGCAGTGCCGGACAGGAGACCGGGGAGCTGTTTTTT CASSAGQETGELFF
. TRBJ2-7 . TRBV6-5 TGTGCCAGCAGTTACGAGGAGACCTACGAGCAGTACTTC CASSYEETYEQYF
. TRBJ1-4 few TRBV6-1 TGTGCCAGCAGTGTTGGCAGGGTGATTGAAAAACTGTTTTTT CASSVGRVIEKLFF
TRBD2 TRBJ2-1 . TRBV7-3 TGTGCCAGCAGCTCGGGGGAGGGTGGACTTAGTAAGTTCTTC CASSSGEGGLSKFF
TRBD1 TRBJ2-7 . TRBV20-1 TGCAGTGCGCGGGACAGGGTGGACTACGAGCAGTACTTC CSARDRVDYEQYF
. TRBJ2-2 few TRBV24-1 TGTGCCACCAGTGATCCCTCCGGGACATTCACCGGGGAGCTGTTTTTT CATSDPSGTFTGELFF
. TRBJ2-2 . TRBV2 TGTGCCAGCAGTGAGGGTGCGACGAACACCGGGGAGCTGTTTTTT CASSEGATNTGELFF
. TRBJ2-1 few TRBV6-2/TRBV6-3 TGTGCCAGCAGTTACCCCCGCAGGCATGAGCAGTTCTTC CASSYPRRHEQFF
. TRBJ2-2 . TRBV5-1 TGCGCCAGCAGCTTGGGACATAACACCGGGGAGCTGTTTTTT CASSLGHNTGELFF
. TRBJ1-2 . TRBV2 TGTGCCAGCTACCGGCCCGGGAGCTATGGCTACACCTTC CASYRPGSYGYTF
TRBD1 TRBJ1-2 few TRBV10-3 TGTGCCATCAGTGAAAGGACAGGGGGCGGCTACACCTTC CAISERTGGGYTF
TRBD1 TRBJ2-2 few TRBV28 TGTGCCAGCGGACCGGACAGGGTCTACACCGGGGAGCTGTTTTTT CASGPDRVYTGELFF
. TRBJ1-2 few TRBV6-6 TGTGCCAGCAGTTACTTCTCCGCATCTGCTAACTATGGCTACACCTTC CASSYFSASANYGYTF
. TRBJ2-1 . TRBV27 TGTGCCAGCAGTTTATCGACAATCAATGAGCAGTTCTTC CASSLSTINEQFF
. TRBJ1-1 few TRBV28 TGTGCCAACAGGCAATACAGAACCACTGAAGCTTTCTTT CANRQYRTTEAFF
. TRBJ1-3 . TRBV6-1 TGTGCCAGCAGTGGGGACAAGGTTGACACCATATATTTT CASSGDKVDTIYF
TRBD1 TRBJ2-5 few TRBV2 TGTGCCAGCACCTCGCGGGACAGGCAAGAGACCCAGTACTTC CASTSRDRQETQYF
. TRBJ1-1 . TRBV28 TGTGCCAGCAGTTCCGCCCGAGGGAACACTGAAGCTTTCTTT CASSSARGNTEAFF
TRBD1 TRBJ1-6 . TRBV7-9 TGTGCCAGCAGCAGAACAGGGGTGTATTCACCCCTCCACTTT CASSRTGVYSPLHF
. TRBJ1-1 few TRBV12-3/TRBV12-4 TGTGCCAGCAGTTTCAGTCCCGACTCTGAAGCTTTCTTT CASSFSPDSEAFF
. TRBJ1-2 . TRBV7-2 TGTGCCAGCAGCTCGGGGATCAGAATAGGCTACACCTTC CASSSGIRIGYTF
. TRBJ2-1 few TRBV15 TGTGCCACCAGCAGAGATCTCCCCGCGAATGAGCAGTTCTTC CATSRDLPANEQFF
TRBD2 TRBJ2-3 . TRBV5-1 TGCGCCAGCAGCGTGGAGCGGGGTGGGGATACGCAGTATTTT CASSVERGGDTQYF
. TRBJ2-7 few TRBV6-2/TRBV6-3 TGTGCCAGCAGTTACTCGGACGGGAGCGTAGGCGAGCAGTACTTC CASSYSDGSVGEQYF
TRBD2 TRBJ2-5 . TRBV20-1 TGCAGTGCTCCCAGGACGGGACTAGCTGAAGAGACCCAGTACTTC CSAPRTGLAEETQYF
TRBD1 TRBJ2-1 . TRBV28 TGTGCCAGCAGGACGGGACAGGGAAGTGAGCAGTTCTTC CASRTGQGSEQFF
. TRBJ1-2 few TRBV24-1 TGTGCCACCGAACCTGGCAGGGGCTATGGCTACACCTTC CATEPGRGYGYTF
. TRBJ2-3 . TRBV11-2 TGTGCCAGCAGCTCCAGCGGAACTAGCACAGATACGCAGTATTTT CASSSSGTSTDTQYF
TRBD1 TRBJ2-2 . TRBV2 TGTGCCAGCCAGCAGTTGGGGACAGTGGACTCCACCGGGGAGCTGTTTTTT CASQQLGTVDSTGELFF
. TRBJ1-2 . TRBV27 TGTGCCAGCTCCTTTCTAAGGTCGGGCTATGGCTACACCTTC CASSFLRSGYGYTF
TRBD2 TRBJ2-1 few TRBV5-1 TGCGCCAGCAGCTTGAGCGGGGCCTACAATGAGCAGTTCTTC CASSLSGAYNEQFF
. TRBJ2-2 . TRBV4-1 TGCGCCAGCAGCCGTCACCAGGAAAATCCCGGGGAGCTGTTTTTT CASSRHQENPGELFF
. TRBJ1-1 . TRBV6-2/TRBV6-3 TGTGCCAGCAGGATCTTCGCGGGGCAGTGGACTGAAGCTTTCTTT CASRIFAGQWTEAFF
TRBD2 TRBJ2-2 . TRBV6-1 TGTGCCAGCAGTGGGACTAGCGTGAACACCGGGGAGCTGTTTTTT CASSGTSVNTGELFF
TRBD2 TRBJ2-2 few TRBV5-1 TGCGCCAGCAGCTTAGCGGGAGAAGCCGGGGAGCTGTTTTTT CASSLAGEAGELFF
. TRBJ1-1 . TRBV5-1 TGCGCCAGCAGCGGACAAATGAACACTGAAGCTTTCTTT CASSGQMNTEAFF
. TRBJ2-7 . TRBV12-3/TRBV12-4 TGTGCCAGCAGCCCCTCAACCGGTAGAGGGGAGCAGTACTTC CASSPSTGRGEQYF
TRBD2 TRBJ2-7 . TRBV5-1 TGCGCCAGCAGCTTGTCACCTAGCGGGAGTTCCTACGAGCAGTACTTC CASSLSPSGSSYEQYF
. TRBJ1-3 . TRBV7-9 TGTGCCAGCAGCTTAGTTCGTCCCACTGGAAACACCATATATTTT CASSLVRPTGNTIYF
TRBD2 TRBJ2-2 . TRBV5-4 TGTGCCAGCAGCTTGGAGGGACTAGCGGGATTTGAGACCGGGGAGCTGTTTTTT CASSLEGLAGFETGELFF
. TRBJ1-2 . TRBV9 TGTGCCAGCAGCGTAAATTCGGCATCCCTGTATGGCTACACCTTC CASSVNSASLYGYTF
. TRBJ2-5 few TRBV12-3/TRBV12-4 TGTGCCAGCTCCCTTTCACTGGCAGCTCAAGAGACCCAGTACTTC CASSLSLAAQETQYF
TRBD2 TRBJ2-2 . TRBV11-2 TGTGCCAGCAGCTCGGGGGGAGAGACCGGGGAGCTGTTTTTT CASSSGGETGELFF
TRBD2 TRBJ2-1 few TRBV6-1 TGTGCCAGCAGTGACGGACTAGGGTTAAACAATGAGCAGTTCTTC CASSDGLGLNNEQFF
TRBD1 TRBJ1-2 once TRBV9 TGTGCCAGCAGTTATTCGGACAGGGGAAGTCTTGGCTACACCTTC CASSYSDRGSLGYTF